This T cell receptor beta chain was observed in a study of beta chain features in type 1 diabetes. Trimming left V 4 bases short and J 4 bases short, with 9 bases between. Germline V gives CDR1 SGDLS, CDR2 YYNGEE. This CDR3 is 14 amino acids long. Investigators reverse transcribed all isolated RNA, so they sequenced expressed TCRB transcripts. Some clones are missing from TCRdb's copy, which holds only in-frame ones; the method was immunoSEQ multiplex PCR. The repertoire holds around 430,000 clones, with about 29% as singletons. This clonotype originated in a young man in good health. The sequencing sample was made of naive CD4+ T cells from blood. The rearrangement uses TRBV9 and TRBJ2-6; D gene ambiguous. The CDR3 DNA follows: TGTGCCAGCAGCACAGTCTCAGGGGCCAACGTCCTGACTTTC. It translates to CASSTVSGANVLTF.